This paragraph covers one TCR beta chain sequence. Its antigen is currently unknown. The data were obtained in a study of T cell responses to AZD1222 COVID-19 vaccine. The method was immunoSEQ multiplex PCR; TCRdb's version includes in-frame clones alone and lacks a portion of them. The sample lists 150,000 or so clones, about 91% occurring once. The CDR3 runs to 15 residues. The J segment lost 2 bases and the V segment lost 8 bases, leaving 7 bases of the junction unmatched. Germline CDR1 is SEHNR and CDR2 is FQNEAQ (reference sequence). The study, taken as a whole, reports: Reportedly, nearly half of unique spike TCRs recognized epitopes outside B.1.351/B.1.1.7 mutations. Most donors were white British, females outnumbered males, and clonal diversity was possibly underestimated. Only a handful of AZD1222 recipients, more than five in all, had baseline seropositivity.

The specimen comprised peripheral blood, sampled on day 0 of AZD1222 vaccination. V is TRBV7-9 and J is TRBJ1-5, with 9 bases that match TRBD1. This sequence was found in an adult in good health. In nucleotides, the CDR3 is TGTGCCAGCTCAATGGACAGGGGCGGCAATCAGCCCCAGCATTTT. It codes for CASSMDRGGNQPQHF.